These 24 T cell receptor beta chains originate from one sample sequenced in a study of T cells after somatic rescue of genetic block. The method was immunoSEQ multiplex PCR; TCRdb's version includes in-frame clones alone and lacks a portion of them. The repertoire holds 110,000 or so clones, with around 90% as singletons. What was sequenced was peripheral blood mononuclear cells (PBMCs). The source of these receptors is a woman aged 18-29 years.

The gene calls are TRBV7-3 and TRBJ2-3; D possibly corresponds to TRBD2 (5 bases). The V gene's germline CDR1 is SGHTA and CDR2 FQGTGA. Trimming removed 6 bases from V and 5 bases from J, with 15 bases in between. This CDR3 contains 14 residues. The CDR3 loop reads CASRAGSAGDTQYF. CDR3 sequence (DNA): TGTGCCAGCAGGGCGGGTTCGGCGGGAGATACGCAGTATTTT.

The chain carries TRBV7-9 and TRBJ1-2, with TRBD1 matching 7 bases. Germline CDR1 is SEHNR and CDR2 is FQNEAQ (reference sequence). CDR3 length: 12 residues. Trimming removed 10 bases from V and 2 bases from J; junction bases left unmatched: 4. The CDR3, as DNA: TGTGCCATAAACAGGGGCAACTATGGCTACACCTTC. Encoded protein: CAINRGNYGYTF.

The rearrangement joins TRBV4-1 to TRBJ1-2; TRBD1 is a possible D gene (6 bases). Trimming removed 0 bases at V and 2 bases at J, with 13 bases between. The CDR3 is 16 amino acids. CDR1 and CDR2 from the germline V gene are MGHRA and YSYEKL. CDR3 nucleotide sequence: TGCGCCAGCAGCCAAGAAGCCACAGGGAGGAACTATGGCTACACCTTC. Translating it yields CASSQEATGRNYGYTF.

The CDR3 here is CASSSWTGPNTEAFF. The CDR3 nucleotides read TGTGCCAGCAGTTCCTGGACAGGGCCAAACACTGAAGCTTTCTTT. V and J are TRBV6-5 and TRBJ1-1; the match to TRBD1 covers 8 bases. CDR1 MNHEY and CDR2 SVGAGI come from the germline V gene. With 4 bases clipped from V and 2 bases from J, the junction kept 6 bases outside the gene matches. This CDR3 contains 15 residues.

This chain connects TRBV5-1 to TRBJ1-1, with unresolved D. The germline V and J ends were trimmed by 6 bases and 4 bases, with 16 bases remaining between them. Germline V gives CDR1 SGHRS, CDR2 YFSETQ. The CDR3 loop spans 14 amino acids. Written as DNA, the CDR3 is TGCGCCAGCACCCTGGTGGGGTATGGCACTGAAGCTTTCTTT. This sequence encodes CASTLVGYGTEAFF.

This clone was picked up a small number of times. The V gene is TRBV18, the J gene TRBJ1-2; tentatively, D is TRBD1 (5 bases). Germline CDR1 and CDR2: KGHSH and LQKENI. V shed 0 bases and J shed 4 bases, with 9 bases lying between them. The CDR3 has 14 residues. CDR3 protein: CASSPPTETYGYTF. CDR3 nucleotides: TGTGCCAGCTCACCACCGACAGAGACCTATGGCTACACCTTC.

The gene calls are TRBV7-3 and TRBJ2-1, with a weak D call TRBD2 (5 bases). V lost 3 bases and J 7 bases, leaving 13 bases between the germline ends. The CDR3 is made up of 14 amino acids. Germline CDR1 is SGHTA and CDR2 is FQGTGA. The CDR3 is CASSLPHRGNEQFF. The CDR3 DNA reads as TGTGCCAGCAGCTTGCCTCACCGAGGGAATGAGCAGTTCTTC.

The genes are TRBV7-8 and TRBJ2-4; 15 positions match TRBD2. Germline loops: CDR1 SGHVS, CDR2 FQNEAQ. The junction had 8 bases not matched to a gene; V was cut back by 5 bases and J by 3 bases. This CDR3 spans 18 amino acids. The CDR3 loop reads CASSRGLAGGRSKNIQYF. CDR3 DNA: TGTGCCAGCAGCCGCGGACTAGCGGGGGGGCGCAGCAAAAACATTCAGTACTTC.

This sequence joins TRBV6-6 and TRBJ2-5; tentative D call: TRBD1 (6 bases). This CDR3 is 16 amino acids long. The V end lost 7 bases, the J end lost 0 bases, and 18 bases lay between the germline ends. The germline CDR1 and CDR2 sequences are MNHNY and SVGAGI (reference sequence). CDR3 sequence (DNA): TGTGCCAGCACCACGCGTAAAGGGGGTTACCAAGAGACCCAGTACTTC. Its protein is CASTTRKGGYQETQYF.

The chain joins TRBV4-1 to TRBJ2-7, with D tentatively TRBD2 (6 bases). Trimming shortened V by 4 bases and J by 3 bases, and 16 bases separated the two germline ends. The V gene's germline CDR1 is MGHRA and CDR2 YSYEKL. This CDR3 spans 15 amino acids. The CDR3 DNA follows: TGCGCCAGCAGCCCACGGGGCGGGGAACTCTACGAGCAGTACTTC. Protein: CASSPRGGELYEQYF.

The chain links TRBV7-9 to TRBJ1-1; D perhaps matches TRBD1 (5 bases). The V end was cut by 5 bases, the J end by 5 bases, with 12 bases between. Germline CDR1 SEHNR, CDR2 FQNEAQ (reference sequence). The CDR3 loop spans 13 amino acids. The CDR3 protein is CASSGGSQTEAFF. The DNA for the CDR3 is TGTGCCAGCAGCGGGGGGTCCCAAACTGAAGCTTTCTTT.

CDR3 residues: CASSRDRGGNQPQHF. Written as DNA, the CDR3 is TGTGCCAGCAGCCGAGACAGGGGAGGCAATCAGCCCCAGCATTTT. V and J are TRBV11-2 and TRBJ1-5; 8 nucleotides agree with TRBD1. The CDR3 has 15 amino acids. Germline V gives CDR1 SGHAT, CDR2 FQNNGV. J was trimmed by 2 bases and V by 5 bases; bases with no gene match: 5.

The rearrangement links TRBV7-3 to TRBJ2-2; no clear D gene. Germline loops: CDR1 SGHTA, CDR2 FQGTGA. The CDR3 runs 13 residues. Trimming took 0 bases from V and 1 from J, leaving 0 bases between them. CDR3 amino acids: CASSLTNTGELFF. In DNA, the CDR3 is TGTGCCAGCAGCTTAACGAACACCGGGGAGCTGTTTTTT.

This clone came up once. The rearrangement uses TRBV7-2 and TRBJ2-1, with TRBD1 identical over 7 bases. Germline V gene lookup returns CDR1 SGHTA and CDR2 FQGNSA. The J segment lost 8 bases and the V segment lost 11 bases, leaving 15 bases of the junction unmatched. The CDR3 is made up of 14 amino acids. CDR3 sequence: CASILTGVLYEQFF. The CDR3 coding sequence is TGTGCCTCAATATTAACAGGGGTTTTATATGAGCAGTTCTTC. The full variable domain, completed using reference TRBV7-2 and TRBJ2-1, is GAGVSQSPSNKVTEKGKDVELRCDPISGHTALYWYRQSLGQGLEFLIYFQGNSAPDKSGLPSDRFSAERTGGSVSTLTIQRTQQEDSAVYLCASILTGVLYEQFFGPGTRLTVL.

The V call is TRBV7-9, the J call TRBJ2-4, with D perhaps TRBD1 (5 bases). The CDR3 is made up of 15 amino acids. V shed 2 bases and J shed 8 bases, with 16 bases lying between them. The germline V gene has CDR1 SEHNR and CDR2 FQNEAQ (reference sequence). The CDR3 loop is CASSLRQGNLDIQYF. The CDR3 nucleotides read TGTGCCAGCAGCTTAAGGCAGGGAAATTTAGACATTCAGTACTTC.

This clone was recorded a few times. The chain has TRBV2 and TRBJ1-2, with 10 bases lining up with TRBD1. Germline assignment: CDR1 SNHLY and CDR2 FYNNEI. The J segment lost 6 bases and the V segment lost 2 bases, leaving 9 bases of the junction unmatched. This CDR3 has 16 residues. CDR3 DNA: TGTGCCAGCAGTGAAAGCGTGACAGGGGGCTGGAATGGCTACACCTTC. The encoded protein is CASSESVTGGWNGYTF.

V is TRBV6-5 and J is TRBJ1-2; no firm D call. Deletions cut 4 bases from V and 8 bases from J, with 8 bases between. The CDR3 has 11 amino acids. The germline CDR1 and CDR2 sequences are MNHEY and SVGAGI. The CDR3 DNA is TGTGCCAGCAGTTGGACGGGGGGCTACACCTTC. This encodes CASSWTGGYTF.

V gene TRBV5-1 combines with J gene TRBJ2-7, with 8 bases aligning to TRBD2. CDR3 size: 15 residues. Germline V gene lookup returns CDR1 SGHRS and CDR2 YFSETQ. Germline trimming cut 1 base from V and 5 bases from J; bases unmatched to any gene: 8. DNA of the CDR3: TGCGCCAGCAGCTTGCGGGGGGGCGAACTCCACGAGCAGTACTTC. Residues: CASSLRGGELHEQYF.

The chain employs TRBV11-2 and TRBJ1-3; unclear D gene. The CDR3 is made up of 14 amino acids. Looked up from germline, CDR1 is SGHAT and CDR2 is FQNNGV. Trimming stripped 6 bases from V and 0 bases from J, with 9 bases between. The CDR3 loop is CASRFLGSGNTIYF. CDR3 DNA sequence: TGTGCCAGCAGGTTCCTCGGCTCTGGAAACACCATATATTTT.

The rearrangement links TRBV6-5 to TRBJ1-5, with TRBD1 as a possible D gene (5 bases). Trimming removed 4 bases from V and 11 bases from J, with 15 bases in between. The CDR3 has 13 amino acids. The germline V gene has CDR1 MNHEY and CDR2 SVGAGI. The CDR3 here is CASSSTGPGAQHF. In nucleotides, the CDR3 is TGTGCCAGCAGTTCTACAGGCCCCGGGGCCCAGCATTTT.

The J gene is TRBJ2-3, the V gene TRBV7-9, with no clear D. Germline CDR1 is SEHNR and CDR2 is FQNEAQ (reference sequence). CDR3 length: 12 residues. Trimming removed 0 bases at V and 4 bases at J, with 2 bases between. CDR3 sequence: CASSLAADTQYF. The CDR3 DNA follows: TGTGCCAGCAGCTTAGCCGCAGATACGCAGTATTTT.

In nucleotides, the CDR3 is TGTGCCAGCATGGAGGGGGAGAGGGACACCGGGGAGCTGTTTTTT. Protein sequence: CASMEGERDTGELFF. This rearrangement joins TRBV28 to TRBJ2-2, with D perhaps given as TRBD1 or TRBD2 (6 bases each). The germline V gene has CDR1 MDHEN and CDR2 SYDVKM. V was pared by 7 bases and J by 3 bases, with 15 bases between. The CDR3 has 15 residues.

V is TRBV7-2 and J is TRBJ2-3; D not resolved. Trimming stripped 1 base from V and 6 bases from J, with 14 bases between. Germline V CDR1 and CDR2: SGHTA, FQGNSA. There are 15 residues in the CDR3. The CDR3 DNA reads TGTGCCAGCAGCTTAGGCGCTACCTCCAAGGATACGCAGTATTTT. Its protein product is CASSLGATSKDTQYF.

The V and J genes are TRBV19 and TRBJ1-6, with D hard to call. The length of the CDR3 is 15 residues. Trimming took 2 bases from V and 7 from J, leaving 12 bases between them. The germline V gene encodes CDR1 LNHDA and CDR2 SQIVND (reference sequence). The CDR3 DNA reads as TGTGCCAGTAGTATACCCCCACTGGGGAATTCACCCCTCCACTTT. It specifies CASSIPPLGNSPLHF.